The 8 T cell receptor beta chains in this list originate from one sample, sequenced in a study of a mutant IDH1 vaccine in newly diagnosed glioma. Their specific antigens are unknown. Time point specified: week 5, during vaccination. A single vaccine dose contained 300 ug of mutant IDH1 20-mer peptide, and topical imiquimod was used with it. Generated by immunoSEQ multiplex PCR, the TCRdb table keeps only in-frame clones and is missing some. The data show roughly 72,000 clones, roughly nine tenths seen once. Material: PBMCs, obtained from a glioma patient whose treatment included an IDH1 peptide vaccine. Source of these receptors: a woman between 50 and 59 years old with glioma.

The V gene is TRBV7-9, the J gene TRBJ2-2, with no clear D. The CDR3 is 16 amino acids. Deletions cut 2 bases from V and 4 bases from J, with 14 bases between. Germline values: CDR1 SEHNR, CDR2 FQNEAQ (reference sequence). In DNA form, the CDR3 reads TGTGCCAGCAGCTTAAGTGGGGTCTCGAGCACCGGGGAGCTGTTTTTT. This gives the protein CASSLSGVSSTGELFF.

The rearrangement links TRBV15 to TRBJ2-7; 7 bases align to TRBD2. Germline assignment: CDR1 LNHNV and CDR2 YYDKDF (reference sequence). V lost 3 bases, J lost 0 bases, and 11 bases stayed unmatched. This CDR3 spans 17 amino acids. CDR3 DNA sequence: TGTGCCACCAGCAGTGGGGGGGAGGACCTTAGCTCCTACGAGCAGTACTTC. This translates into CATSSGGEDLSSYEQYF.

The chain carries TRBV9 and TRBJ2-5, with TRBD1 as a possible D gene (6 bases). Germline V gives CDR1 SGDLS, CDR2 YYNGEE. There are 14 residues in the CDR3. V was pared by 0 bases and J by 4 bases, with 10 bases between. The CDR3 region is CASSVATDRETQYF. The CDR3 DNA is TGTGCCAGCAGCGTAGCCACGGACAGAGAGACCCAGTACTTC. Drawing the rest from reference TRBV9 and TRBJ2-5, the complete variable domain is DSGVTQTPKHLITATGQRVTLRCSPRSGDLSVYWYQQSLDQGLQFLIQYYNGEERAKGNILERFSAQQFPDLHSELNLSSLELGDSALYFCASSVATDRETQYFGPGTRLLVL.

This clone came up once. The genes are TRBV18 and TRBJ1-4, with D hard to call. V lost 3 bases, J lost 5 bases, and 10 bases lay in between. This CDR3 comprises 14 residues. Germline V gene data show CDR1 as KGHSH and CDR2 as LQKENI. The CDR3 DNA sequence: TGTGCCAGCTCACCGGTGGACGGGAATGAAAAACTGTTTTTT. Encoded protein: CASSPVDGNEKLFF.

CDR3 bases: TGTGCCAGCAGCATATGGGTAGAGGTCACCGGGGAGCTGTTTTTT. Protein: CASSIWVEVTGELFF. This sequence joins TRBV7-9 and TRBJ2-2; D ambiguous. Germline V lookup: CDR1 SEHNR, CDR2 FQNEAQ (reference sequence). The CDR3 extends over 15 amino acids. V lost 5 bases, J lost 4 bases, and 14 bases lay in between.

V gene TRBV4-2 combines with J gene TRBJ2-1, with TRBD2 matching over 8 bases. Trimming took 0 bases from V and 7 from J; bases not matched to a gene: 14. The CDR3 consists of 18 residues. Germline assignment: CDR1 LGHNA and CDR2 YNFKEQ. The CDR3 nucleotides are TGTGCCAGCAGCCAAGATCGGCAAGCGGGAGTAGGTACGAATGAGCAGTTCTTC. Translated, it gives CASSQDRQAGVGTNEQFF.

This clone has more than one count but fewer than ten. V gene TRBV7-3 combines with J gene TRBJ2-1, with 8 bases matching TRBD1. This CDR3 spans 15 amino acids. In germline, CDR1 is SGHTA, CDR2 FQGTGA. The ends lost 5 bases at V and 6 bases at J; junction bases unmatched: 9. The CDR3 loop reads CASSKPGGLSNEQFF. Written as DNA, the CDR3 is TGTGCCAGCAGCAAACCAGGGGGCTTGAGCAATGAGCAGTTCTTC.

The chain carries TRBV27 and TRBJ2-7; 7 bases match TRBD1. The CDR3 has 13 residues. The V gene's germline CDR1 is MNHEY and CDR2 SMNVEV (reference sequence). V shed 5 bases and J 2 bases; nucleotides not matched to a gene: 3. This CDR3 is CASSPTGAYEQYF. CDR3 nucleotides: TGTGCCAGCAGTCCTACAGGGGCCTACGAGCAGTACTTC.